This section outlines one T cell receptor (beta chain) sequence together with its context. The target antigen is unknown. The source of the sample is a study of T cells in localized non-small cell lung cancer. Measured with immunoSEQ multiplex PCR; TCRdb has only the in-frame clones, and not every one. The repertoire includes about 46,000 clones, about 86% of them detected once, and about 15% sits in the top ten. Study-wide results and limits: A median approximately 57 of the top 100 tumor clones appeared in adjacent lung.

This CDR3 region has 14 residues. Trimming shortened V by 6 bases and J by 6 bases, and 15 bases separated the two germline ends. From germline, CDR1 is MNHEY and CDR2 SVGAGI. This chain connects TRBV6-5 to TRBJ2-4; tentatively, D is TRBD2 (6 bases). This sample comprised peripheral blood mononuclear cells, obtained before any cancer treatment. This receptor was taken from a man aged 35-75 years with stage III lung adenocarcinoma. In nucleotides, the CDR3 is TGTGCCAGCAGCCGTACGGAGGGGATAAACATTCAGTACTTC. It codes for CASSRTEGINIQYF.